This entry lists 5 T cell receptor beta chains sequenced from one sample in a study of a mutant IDH1 vaccine in newly diagnosed glioma (dated by TCRdb to the early 2020s). The library came from the immunoSEQ multiplex PCR assay. TCRdb obtained this table from immuneACCESS and retained in-frame rearrangements with V and J assigned. These tables miss some clones; where compared with another copy, unresolved V genes account for less than half of the shortfall, and the remainder is unexplained. Counted in this sample were approximately 50,000 clones; less than 90% of them appeared once. Roughly 3% of the sample lies in the top ten. Reading the label with the study, this specimen's time point is: week 47, end of study. Every vaccine dose consisted of 300 ug of a 20-mer mutant IDH1 peptide in Montanide, administered subcutaneously together with topical imiquimod. No antigen is known for these receptors.

The sequencing used PBMCs, collected from a glioma patient whose treatment included an IDH1 peptide vaccine. These receptors came from a woman between 50 and 59 years old with glioma.

This clone showed up just once. The gene calls are TRBV9 and TRBJ2-7; D is possibly TRBD1 (6 bases). V was pared by 2 bases and J by 4 bases, with 13 bases between. Germline V gene data show CDR1 as SGDLS and CDR2 as YYNGEE. CDR3 size: 14 residues. The CDR3 region has the DNA TGTGCCAGCAGCGTCGCGGCAGGGGCTTACGAGCAGTACTTC. It is translated as CASSVAAGAYEQYF.

This chain uses TRBV5-1 with TRBJ1-2; perhaps TRBD1 as D (6 bases). Trimming left V 3 bases short and J 8 bases short, with 26 bases between. Per the germline V gene, CDR1 is SGHRS and CDR2 is YFSETQ. This CDR3 region has 17 residues. CDR3 DNA: TGCGCCAGCAGCTCGGACCTCGGGGGGGCCCCCTCCGGGGGCTACACCTTC. This codes for CASSSDLGGAPSGGYTF. Together with reference TRBV5-1 and TRBJ1-2, the CDR3 gives the full variable domain: KAGVTQTPRYLIKTRGQQVTLSCSPISGHRSVSWYQQTPGQGLQFLFEYFSETQRNKGNFPGRFSGRQFSNSRSEMNVSTLELGDSALYLCASSSDLGGAPSGGYTFGSGTRLTVV.

J is TRBJ1-5 and V is TRBV5-4; TRBD1 might be the D (6 bases). The germline gives CDR1 SGHNT, CDR2 YYREEE (reference sequence). This CDR3 contains 15 residues. Trimming left V 0 bases short and J 6 bases short, with 13 bases between. The CDR3 here is CASSLAPTGSQPQHF. CDR3 coding DNA: TGTGCCAGCAGCTTGGCCCCTACAGGGAGTCAGCCCCAGCATTTT.

This chain connects TRBV7-9 to TRBJ1-5; D ambiguous. Germline V lookup: CDR1 SEHNR, CDR2 FQNEAQ (reference sequence). This CDR3 has 13 residues. Trimming shortened V by 10 bases and J by 1 base, and 11 bases separated the two germline ends. CDR3 DNA: TGTGCCACCACCGGTGGGAGCAATCAGCCCCAGCATTTT. It codes for CATTGGSNQPQHF.

This chain uses TRBV11-2 with TRBJ1-2, with unresolved D. The V end was cut by 0 bases, the J end by 4 bases, with 15 bases between. The CDR3 runs to 16 residues. In germline, CDR1 is SGHAT, CDR2 FQNNGV. The CDR3 nucleotides read TGTGCCAGCAGCTTAGAGAGATTGTCGCCACCCTATGGCTACACCTTC. Translated, it gives CASSLERLSPPYGYTF.